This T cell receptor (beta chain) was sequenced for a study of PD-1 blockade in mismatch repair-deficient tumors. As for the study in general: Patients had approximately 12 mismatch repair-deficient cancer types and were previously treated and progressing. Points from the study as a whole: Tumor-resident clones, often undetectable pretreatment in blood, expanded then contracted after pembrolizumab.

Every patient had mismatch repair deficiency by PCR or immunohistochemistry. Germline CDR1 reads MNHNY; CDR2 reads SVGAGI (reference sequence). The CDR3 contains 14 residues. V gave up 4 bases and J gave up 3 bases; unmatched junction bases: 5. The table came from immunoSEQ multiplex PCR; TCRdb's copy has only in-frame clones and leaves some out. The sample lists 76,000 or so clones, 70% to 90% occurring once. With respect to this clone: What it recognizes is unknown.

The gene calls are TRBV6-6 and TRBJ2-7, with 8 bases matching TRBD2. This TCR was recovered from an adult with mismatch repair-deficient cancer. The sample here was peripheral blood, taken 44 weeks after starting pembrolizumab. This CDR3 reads CASSLLGTSYEQYF. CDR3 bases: TGTGCCAGCAGTTTACTAGGGACTAGCTACGAGCAGTACTTC.